The following is a T cell receptor beta chain sequence with its context. Antigen specificity is unknown. The germline V gene has CDR1 SGHTA and CDR2 FQGNSA. Between the trimmed V and J ends, which lost 2 bases and 9 bases, there was a span of 13 bases. The CDR3 extends over 14 amino acids. This specimen belongs to a study of post-analysis software for immune sequencing data. Overall study results and limits: Samples from one preparation batch, clustered by F measure, grouped strongly together. The five TRBV segments detected at higher frequency in patients than in controls included TRBV5-6, TRBV5-1 and TRBV20-1.

cDNA libraries of TCR beta carried unique molecular identifiers. TCRdb re-analysed the PCR reads in MiXCR, keeping a single row per CDR3 protein. The sample lists hundreds of thousands of distinct CDR3 sequences; 30% were seen once. The rearrangement uses TRBV7-2 and TRBJ2-2; a possible D gene is TRBD2 (5 bases). The sequencing sample was made of blood. The origin of this receptor is a girl between 5 and 17 years old with multiple sclerosis. The CDR3 region is CASSLSRPGRELFF. The CDR3 bases are TGTGCCAGCAGCTTAAGCCGCCCGGGAAGGGAGCTGTTTTTT.